These T cell receptor beta chains were read from a single sample in a study of T cell responses to AZD1222 COVID-19 vaccine. Generated by immunoSEQ multiplex PCR, the TCRdb table keeps only in-frame clones and is missing some. The table records approximately 210,000 clones, more than 85% of them present only once. Material: peripheral blood, obtained 28 days after the second AZD1222 dose. These receptors were taken from an adult who received the AZD1222 COVID-19 vaccine. The CDR3 runs from the conserved cysteine through the conserved F or W. The order of the fields is V gene, D gene, J gene, clone size, CDR3 DNA, CDR3 protein. D genes are given only for firm matches. Size values are once, few and many counts, or a class for expanded clones, and some rows have none.

>TRBV2|TRBD2|TRBJ2-7|-
TGTGCCAGCAGTGAAAGCGGGGGTTACGAGCAGTACTTC
CASSESGGYEQYF
>TRBV19|TRBD2|TRBJ2-1|-
TGTGCCAGCAGGACTAGCGGAAGCTACAATGAGCAGTTCTTC
CASRTSGSYNEQFF
>TRBV5-1|TRBD1|TRBJ2-2|-
TGCGCCAGCAGCTTTTACAGGGGGGCCGCGTCGAGGGAGCTGTTTTTT
CASSFYRGAASRELFF
>TRBV15|TRBD2|TRBJ2-1|once
TGTGCCACCGCGACTAGCGGTAACGCTGAGCAGTTCTTC
CATATSGNAEQFF
>TRBV4-1|-|TRBJ1-4|-
TGCGCCAGCAGGCGCTCCGGGACGAGAGGAGAAAAACTGTTTTTT
CASRRSGTRGEKLFF
>TRBV10-3|-|TRBJ1-2|-
TGTGCCATCAGTGATGCAGGAGCTGCTGGCTACACCTTC
CAISDAGAAGYTF
>TRBV19|-|TRBJ1-5|-
TGTGCCAGTAGTAGTGGGACTAGGCCTGGCAATCAGCCCCAGCATTTT
CASSSGTRPGNQPQHF
>TRBV11-2|-|TRBJ1-6|-
TGTGCCAGCAGCCCGAAATACGGGCGATCACCCCTCCACTTT
CASSPKYGRSPLHF
>TRBV18|-|TRBJ1-4|-
TGTGCCAGCTCACCAGGGCAGGGACGGGATGAAAAACTGTTTTTT
CASSPGQGRDEKLFF
>TRBV5-6|-|TRBJ2-7|-
TGTGCCAGCAGCTTGTTTTCGGTTGGGCCAGCTAAAACCTACGAGCAGTACTTC
CASSLFSVGPAKTYEQYF
>TRBV7-2|-|TRBJ2-3|-
TGTGCCAGCAGCCCAGAATCGGCGGACCCCGGACCCACAGATACGCAGTATTTT
CASSPESADPGPTDTQYF
>TRBV3-1/TRBV3-2|-|TRBJ1-4|-
TGTGCCAGCAGCCAGACGTCCCCAACTAATGAAAAACTGTTTTTT
CASSQTSPTNEKLFF
>TRBV3-1/TRBV3-2|-|TRBJ1-2|-
TGTGCCAGCAGCCAAGATACCAGGGAGGTCTATGGCTACACCTTC
CASSQDTREVYGYTF
>TRBV6-5|-|TRBJ2-1|-
TGTGCCAGCAGTTACTCGATCCGGGGGCGGAATGAGCAGTTCTTC
CASSYSIRGRNEQFF
>TRBV24-1|-|TRBJ1-3|few
TGTGCCACCAGTGCTGCAGGGGAAGGAAACACCATATATTTT
CATSAAGEGNTIYF
>TRBV6-6|-|TRBJ2-7|-
TGTGCCAGCAGTCAACAGGAGCTTTCCTACGAGCAGTACTTC
CASSQQELSYEQYF
>TRBV4-1|-|TRBJ1-6|-
TGCGCCAGCAGCCAAGATTCAGGCCCGAAGGAGTCACCCCTCCACTTT
CASSQDSGPKESPLHF
>TRBV3-1/TRBV3-2|TRBD2|TRBJ2-1|-
TGTGCCAGCAGCCCAGCGGGGAGCGGGAGATGGAATGAGCAGTTCTTC
CASSPAGSGRWNEQFF
>TRBV29-1|-|TRBJ1-1|-
TGCAGCGTTGCAAGCAGACGGGGGAGGGTAGGTGAAGCTTTCTTT
CSVASRRGRVGEAFF
>TRBV30|-|TRBJ1-5|-
TGTGCCTGGAGCGTCGGACAGCTGAATCAGCCCCAGCATTTT
CAWSVGQLNQPQHF
>TRBV14|TRBD2|TRBJ2-5|-
TGTGCCAGCAGCCAAGGGGGACTAGTACACGGCGTAGCCCAGTACTTC
CASSQGGLVHGVAQYF
>TRBV27|-|TRBJ1-6|-
TGTGCCAGCAGTTTATCGTGGTCTTATAATTCACCCCTCCACTTT
CASSLSWSYNSPLHF
>TRBV9|TRBD2|TRBJ2-1|-
TGTGCCAGCAGCGTAGAAGGCGGGAGTGGTAATGAGCAGTTCTTC
CASSVEGGSGNEQFF
>TRBV6-5|TRBD1|TRBJ1-2|-
TGTGCCAGCAGCCAGGACAGGGCCGGCTATGGCTACACCTTC
CASSQDRAGYGYTF
>TRBV19|TRBD2|TRBJ2-1|-
TGTGCCAGTAGTAGCCTAGCGGGAGGGAACAATGAGCAGTTCTTC
CASSSLAGGNNEQFF
>TRBV5-1|TRBD1|TRBJ2-7|-
TGCGCCAGCAGCTTGGGAGGCAGGGGGCTCTACGAGCAGTACTTC
CASSLGGRGLYEQYF
>TRBV6-5|-|TRBJ1-5|-
TGTGCCAGCACGAGGGTCCGGGATAGCAATCAGCCCCAGCATTTT
CASTRVRDSNQPQHF
>TRBV2|-|TRBJ1-2|-
TGTGCCAGCACGCTAGGGGGGGCGAACTATGGCTACACCTTC
CASTLGGANYGYTF
>TRBV5-1|TRBD2|TRBJ2-2|-
TGCGCCAGCAGCTTGTTCCGCGGGAGTGCCACCGGGGAGCTGTTTTTT
CASSLFRGSATGELFF
>TRBV29-1|-|TRBJ2-7|-
TGCAGCGTTGAGGTTCCGCGGGGCGAGCAGTACTTC
CSVEVPRGEQYF
>TRBV2|TRBD1|TRBJ2-1|-
TGTGCCAGCAACAGGGGGCTCATAGATGAGCAGTTCTTC
CASNRGLIDEQFF
>TRBV10-2|-|TRBJ2-3|-
TGCGCCAGCATCTCCCCGCAGAGAACAGATACGCAGTATTTT
CASISPQRTDTQYF
>TRBV10-1|-|TRBJ1-6|-
TGCGCCAGCTCCGGGACCTTGGAGTGGAATTCACCCCTCCACTTT
CASSGTLEWNSPLHF
>TRBV30|TRBD1|TRBJ1-6|once
TGTGCCTGGAGTCCGGGACAGTCCAATTCACCCCTCCACTTT
CAWSPGQSNSPLHF
>TRBV11-2|TRBD1|TRBJ2-2|few
TGTGCCAGCAGCCCACGGACAGGGCCGAACACCGGGGAGCTGTTTTTT
CASSPRTGPNTGELFF
>TRBV11-3|TRBD1|TRBJ1-1|-
TGTGCCAGCAGCCCGGGACAGGGAACGGGGACTGAAGCTTTCTTT
CASSPGQGTGTEAFF
>TRBV19|-|TRBJ1-1|-
TGTGCCAGTAGTATAGAACCCGATTTGGCTAATACTGAAGCTTTCTTT
CASSIEPDLANTEAFF
>TRBV18|-|TRBJ2-2|many
TGTGCCAGCTCACAGACTACCGGTGGGGAGCTGTTTTTT
CASSQTTGGELFF
>TRBV6-1|-|TRBJ1-1|-
TGTGCCAGCAGTGATGACAGTCACACTGAAGCTTTCTTT
CASSDDSHTEAFF
>TRBV27|-|TRBJ1-6|-
TGTGCCAGCAGTCCCTTCGGACAGTTTAATTCACCCCTCCACTTT
CASSPFGQFNSPLHF
>TRBV6-4|TRBD2|TRBJ2-2|-
TGTGCCAGCGGTGAAACTAGCGGGTTGAACACCGGGGAGCTGTTTTTT
CASGETSGLNTGELFF
>TRBV7-8|TRBD1|TRBJ1-2|-
TGTGCCAGCAGCCCGACCTCGGCAGGGGGAACCTATGGCTACACCTTC
CASSPTSAGGTYGYTF
>TRBV7-3|-|TRBJ2-6|-
TGTGCCAGCAGCTTCGGCAGGACAATCTCTGGGGCCAACGTCCTGACTTTC
CASSFGRTISGANVLTF
>TRBV5-5|-|TRBJ2-7|-
TGTGCCAGCAGCTTCTCCCGTGAGCAGTACTTC
CASSFSREQYF
>TRBV10-3|-|TRBJ2-7|-
TGTGCCATCAGTGAGTCGATCGGCGAGCAGTACTTC
CAISESIGEQYF
>TRBV28|-|TRBJ2-3|-
TGTGCCAGCAGTTCCCCGAGGGAAGGGGCAGATACGCAGTATTTT
CASSSPREGADTQYF
>TRBV5-1|-|TRBJ2-5|-
TGCGCCAGCAGCTCCATACATGGGGAGACCCAGTACTTC
CASSSIHGETQYF
>TRBV9|-|TRBJ2-5|-
TGTGCCAGCAGCCCGCCGGGACAGACCCAGTACTTC
CASSPPGQTQYF
>TRBV11-2|-|TRBJ2-1|few
TGTGCCAGCAGCTTAGGGGCCGGGAGATGGAATGAGCAGTTCTTC
CASSLGAGRWNEQFF
>TRBV10-2|-|TRBJ1-5|-
TGCGCCAGCAGTGAGACAGGGAGGAGTAGCAATCAGCCCCAGCATTTT
CASSETGRSSNQPQHF